This T cell receptor (beta chain) was recorded in a study of cytomegalovirus exposure and HLA in healthy donors. 13 Jbeta primers and 60 Vbeta primers were used for the PCR. Libraries were prepared by immunoSEQ multiplex PCR; TCRdb keeps only in-frame clonotypes and omits some of them. The sample lists approximately 110,000 clones; about 77% were seen once. This CDR3 has 15 amino acids. The V segment lost 3 bases and the J segment 6 bases; nucleotides outside the gene matches: 6. CDR1 is SNHLY and CDR2 is FYNNEI in the germline V gene. This TCR was sampled from a woman aged 25 to 39 in good health and CMV-seropositive. Sequenced material: PBMCs. The chain uses TRBV2 and TRBJ1-5, with TRBD1 matching over 9 bases. The CDR3 sequence: CASSEGQGGSQPQHF. DNA for the CDR3: TGTGCCAGCAGTGAGGGACAGGGAGGAAGTCAGCCCCAGCATTTT.